This TCR beta chain was captured in a study of T cells in Graves' hyperthyroidism and ophthalmopathy. Amplification of TCR beta CDR3 regions was performed using RNA transcripts as template. When the TCR CDR3 underwent first-round RT-PCR, the HTBI primer set was used. TCRdb re-analysed the multiplex PCR reads in MiXCR, keeping a single row per CDR3 protein. The table has about 590,000 distinct CDR3 sequences, 11% to 15% seen once; the top ten hold roughly 7%. V gave up 5 bases and J gave up 6 bases; unmatched junction bases: 6. The length of the CDR3 is 13 residues. Germline CDR1 MNHNS, CDR2 SASEGT. Thyroid ultrasound and orbital computed tomography, with clinical symptoms and serum thyroxine and TRAb, informed diagnoses. This clonotype came up many times.

This clonotype was obtained from a woman younger than 35 with Graves' ophthalmopathy. Sequencing was performed on blood. This chain connects TRBV6-1 to TRBJ1-2, with TRBD1 matching 7 bases. This CDR3 reads CASSPTGRDGYTF. The CDR3 nucleotides are TGTGCCAGCAGTCCGACAGGGAGGGATGGCTACACCTTC.